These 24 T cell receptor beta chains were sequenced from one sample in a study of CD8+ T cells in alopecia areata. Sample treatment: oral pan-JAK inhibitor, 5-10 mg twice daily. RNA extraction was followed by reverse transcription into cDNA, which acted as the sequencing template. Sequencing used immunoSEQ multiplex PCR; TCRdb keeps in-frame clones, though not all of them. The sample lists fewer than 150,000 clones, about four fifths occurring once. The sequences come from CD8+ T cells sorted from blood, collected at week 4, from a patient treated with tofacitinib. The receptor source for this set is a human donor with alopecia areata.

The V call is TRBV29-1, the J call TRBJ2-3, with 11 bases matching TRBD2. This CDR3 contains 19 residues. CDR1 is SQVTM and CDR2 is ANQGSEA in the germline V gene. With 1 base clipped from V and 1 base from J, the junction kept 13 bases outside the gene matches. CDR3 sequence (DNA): TGCAGCGTTGAAGGCCTGCTAGCGGGGGGTTCGGCGGGCACAGATACGCAGTATTTT. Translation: CSVEGLLAGGSAGTDTQYF.

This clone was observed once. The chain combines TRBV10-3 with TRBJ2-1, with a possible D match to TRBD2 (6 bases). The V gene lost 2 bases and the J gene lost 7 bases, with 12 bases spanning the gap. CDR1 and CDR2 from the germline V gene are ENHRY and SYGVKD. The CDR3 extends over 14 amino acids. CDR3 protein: CAISEGPGGNEQFF. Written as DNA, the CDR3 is TGTGCCATCAGTGAGGGGCCTGGGGGGAATGAGCAGTTCTTC.

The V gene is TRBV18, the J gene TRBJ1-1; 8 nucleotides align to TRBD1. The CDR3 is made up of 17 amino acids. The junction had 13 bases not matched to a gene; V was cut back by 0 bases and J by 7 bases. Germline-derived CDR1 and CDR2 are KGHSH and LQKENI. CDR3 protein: CASSPPPGGGEAIEAFF. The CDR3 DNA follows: TGTGCCAGCTCACCACCCCCAGGGGGCGGGGAGGCGATTGAAGCTTTCTTT.

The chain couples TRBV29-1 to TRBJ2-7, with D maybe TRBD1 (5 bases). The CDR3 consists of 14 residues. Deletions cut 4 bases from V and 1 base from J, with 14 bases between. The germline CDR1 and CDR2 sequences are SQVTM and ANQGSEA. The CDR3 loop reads CSVVGVPGSYEQYF. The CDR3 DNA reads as TGCAGCGTTGTAGGGGTTCCAGGGTCCTACGAGCAGTACTTC.

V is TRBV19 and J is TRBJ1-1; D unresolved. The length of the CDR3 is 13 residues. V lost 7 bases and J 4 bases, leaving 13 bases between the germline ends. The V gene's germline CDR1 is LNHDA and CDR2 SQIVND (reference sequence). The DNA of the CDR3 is TGTGCCAGTACTCAATCTGGGATCACTGAAGCTTTCTTT. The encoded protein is CASTQSGITEAFF. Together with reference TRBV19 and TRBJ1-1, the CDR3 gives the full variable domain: DGGITQSPKYLFRKEGQNVTLSCEQNLNHDAMYWYRQDPGQGLRLIYYSQIVNDFQKGDIAEGYSVSREKKESFPLTVTSAQKNPTAFYLCASTQSGITEAFFGQGTRLTVV.

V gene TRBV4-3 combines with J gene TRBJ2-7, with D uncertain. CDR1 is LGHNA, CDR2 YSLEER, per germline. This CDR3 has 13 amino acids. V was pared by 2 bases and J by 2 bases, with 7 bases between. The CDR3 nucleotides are TGCGCCAGCAGCCAATACTCAGCCTACGAGCAGTACTTC. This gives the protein CASSQYSAYEQYF.

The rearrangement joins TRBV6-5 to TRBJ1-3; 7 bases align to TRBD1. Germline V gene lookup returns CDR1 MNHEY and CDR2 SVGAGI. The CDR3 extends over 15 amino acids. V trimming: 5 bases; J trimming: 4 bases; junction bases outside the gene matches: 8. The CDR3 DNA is TGTGCCAGCAGTCATCGACCGGGACAGGGAAACACCATATATTTT. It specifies CASSHRPGQGNTIYF.

The CDR3 spells CSVPGRHTYEQYF. CDR3 nucleotides: TGCAGCGTTCCGGGACGCCACACCTACGAGCAGTACTTC. The genes are TRBV29-1 and TRBJ2-7, with D perhaps matching TRBD1 or TRBD2 (5 bases each). V was pared by 5 bases and J by 2 bases, with 13 bases between. Germline V gene data show CDR1 as SQVTM and CDR2 as ANQGSEA. The CDR3 loop spans 13 amino acids.

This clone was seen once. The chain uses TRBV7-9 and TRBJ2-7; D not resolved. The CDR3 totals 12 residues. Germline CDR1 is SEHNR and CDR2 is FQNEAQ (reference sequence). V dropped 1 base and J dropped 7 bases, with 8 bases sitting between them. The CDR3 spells CASSLETQEQYF. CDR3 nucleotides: TGTGCCAGCAGCTTAGAAACCCAGGAGCAGTACTTC.

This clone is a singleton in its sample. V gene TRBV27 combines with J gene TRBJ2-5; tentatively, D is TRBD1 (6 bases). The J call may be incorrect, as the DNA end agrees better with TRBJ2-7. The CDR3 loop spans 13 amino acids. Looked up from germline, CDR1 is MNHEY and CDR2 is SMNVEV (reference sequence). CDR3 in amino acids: CASSSTGTYEQYF. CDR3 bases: TGTGCCAGCAGTTCTACAGGGACCTACGAGCAGTACTTC.

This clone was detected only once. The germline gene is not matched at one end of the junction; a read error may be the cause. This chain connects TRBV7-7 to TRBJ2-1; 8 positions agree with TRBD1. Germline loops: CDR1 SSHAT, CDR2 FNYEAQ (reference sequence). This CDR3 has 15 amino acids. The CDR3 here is CASSLGGQEYNEQFF. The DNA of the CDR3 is TGTGCTAGCAGCTTAGGGGGACAGGAATACAATGAGCAGTTCTTC. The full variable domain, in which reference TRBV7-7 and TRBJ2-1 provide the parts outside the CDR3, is GAGVSQSPRYKVTKRGQDVTLRCDPISSHATLYWYQQALGQGPEFLTYFNYEAQPDKSGLPSDRFSAERPEGSISTLTIQRTEQRDSAMYRCASSLGGQEYNEQFFGPGTRLTVL.

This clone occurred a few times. CDR3 sequence reads: CASPRWADRMNTEAFF. CDR3 DNA sequence: TGTGCCAGTCCTAGGTGGGCGGACAGAATGAACACTGAAGCTTTCTTT. V gene TRBV27 combines with J gene TRBJ1-1, with D possibly being TRBD1 (6 bases). The germline V and J ends were trimmed by 9 bases and 0 bases, with 20 bases remaining between them. The CDR3 extends over 16 amino acids. Germline-derived CDR1 and CDR2 are MNHEY and SMNVEV (reference sequence).

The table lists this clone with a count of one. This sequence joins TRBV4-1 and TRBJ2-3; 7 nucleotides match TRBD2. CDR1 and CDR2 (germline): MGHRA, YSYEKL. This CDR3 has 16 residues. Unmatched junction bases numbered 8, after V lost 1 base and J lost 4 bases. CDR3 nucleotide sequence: TGCGCCAGCAGCCAAGTGGCGGGGGTGGAGGCAGATACGCAGTATTTT. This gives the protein CASSQVAGVEADTQYF.

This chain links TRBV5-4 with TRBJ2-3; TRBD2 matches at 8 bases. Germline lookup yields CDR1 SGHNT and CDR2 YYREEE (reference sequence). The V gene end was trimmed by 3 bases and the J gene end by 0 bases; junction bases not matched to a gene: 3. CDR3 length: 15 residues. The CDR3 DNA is TGTGCCAGCAGCTCGGGACTAGGGAGCACAGATACGCAGTATTTT. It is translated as CASSSGLGSTDTQYF.

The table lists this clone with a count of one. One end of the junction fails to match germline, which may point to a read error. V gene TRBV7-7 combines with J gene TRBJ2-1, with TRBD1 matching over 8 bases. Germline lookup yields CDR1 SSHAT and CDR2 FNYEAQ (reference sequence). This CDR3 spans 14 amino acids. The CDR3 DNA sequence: TGTGCTAGCAGCCCTGGACAGGGTTGGTCTGAGCAGTTCTTC. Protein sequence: CASSPGQGWSEQFF.

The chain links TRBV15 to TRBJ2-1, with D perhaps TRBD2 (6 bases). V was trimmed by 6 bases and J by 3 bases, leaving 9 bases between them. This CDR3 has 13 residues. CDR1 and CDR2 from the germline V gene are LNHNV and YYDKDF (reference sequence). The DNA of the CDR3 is TGTGCCACCAGGGGAGGAAGCTACAATGAGCAGTTCTTC. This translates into CATRGGSYNEQFF.

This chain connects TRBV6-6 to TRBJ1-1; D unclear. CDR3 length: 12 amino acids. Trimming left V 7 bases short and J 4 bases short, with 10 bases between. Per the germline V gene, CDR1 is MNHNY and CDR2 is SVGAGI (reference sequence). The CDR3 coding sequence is TGTGCCAGCACCTCATTTGTCACTGAAGCTTTCTTT. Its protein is CASTSFVTEAFF.

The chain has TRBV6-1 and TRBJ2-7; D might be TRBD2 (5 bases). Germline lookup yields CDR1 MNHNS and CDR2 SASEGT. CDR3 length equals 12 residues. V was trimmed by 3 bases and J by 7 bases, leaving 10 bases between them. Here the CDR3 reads CASSDRGGEQYF. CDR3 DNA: TGTGCCAGCAGTGATCGGGGTGGTGAGCAGTACTTC.

The chain's CDR3 is CASSSHQGPYEQYF. The CDR3 coding sequence is TGTGCCAGCAGTTCTCACCAGGGGCCCTACGAGCAGTACTTC. The V gene is TRBV27, the J gene TRBJ2-7; D is perhaps TRBD1 (6 bases). Germline V CDR1 and CDR2: MNHEY, SMNVEV (reference sequence). CDR3 length: 14 amino acids. V was shortened by 4 bases and J by 2 bases, with 12 bases between the two germline ends.

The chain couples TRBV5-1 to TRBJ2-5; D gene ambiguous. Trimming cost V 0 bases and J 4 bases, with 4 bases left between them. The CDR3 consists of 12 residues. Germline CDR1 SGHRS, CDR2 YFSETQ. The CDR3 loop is CASSLDRETQYF. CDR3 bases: TGCGCCAGCAGCTTGGATAGAGAGACCCAGTACTTC.

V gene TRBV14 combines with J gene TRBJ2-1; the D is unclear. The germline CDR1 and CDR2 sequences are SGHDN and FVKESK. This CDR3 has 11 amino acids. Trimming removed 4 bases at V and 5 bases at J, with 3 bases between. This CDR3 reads CASSLNNEQFF. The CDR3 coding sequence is TGTGCCAGCAGCCTAAACAATGAGCAGTTCTTC.

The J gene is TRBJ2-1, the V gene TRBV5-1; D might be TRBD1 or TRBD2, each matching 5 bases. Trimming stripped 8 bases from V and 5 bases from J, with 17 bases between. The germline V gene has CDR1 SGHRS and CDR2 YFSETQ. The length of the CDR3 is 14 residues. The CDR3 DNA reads TGCGCCAGTATCGGTGGGGACGCAGACAATGAGCAGTTCTTC. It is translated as CASIGGDADNEQFF.

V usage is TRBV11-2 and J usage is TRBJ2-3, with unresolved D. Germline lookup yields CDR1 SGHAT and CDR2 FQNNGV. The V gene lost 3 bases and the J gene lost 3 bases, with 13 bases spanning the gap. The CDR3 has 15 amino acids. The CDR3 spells CASSLDLGATDTQYF. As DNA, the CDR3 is TGTGCCAGCAGCTTGGACCTAGGTGCAACAGATACGCAGTATTTT.

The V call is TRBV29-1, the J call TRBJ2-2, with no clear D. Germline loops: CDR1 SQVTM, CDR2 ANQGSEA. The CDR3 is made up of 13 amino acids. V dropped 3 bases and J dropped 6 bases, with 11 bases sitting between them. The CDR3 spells CSVEGLVAGELFF. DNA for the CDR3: TGCAGCGTTGAGGGCCTGGTTGCCGGGGAGCTGTTTTTT.